Listed below are T cell receptor beta chains from one sample, sequenced in a study of early T cells in non-severe SARS-CoV-2 infection. TCRdb re-analysed the 5' RACE reads in MiXCR, keeping a single row per CDR3 protein. Of roughly 63,000 distinct CDR3 sequences detected, 10% to 15% appear once; the ten largest clones hold less than 6%. Sequences were obtained from whole blood. These receptor sequences come from an adult who was a healthcare worker with PCR-confirmed SARS-CoV-2 infection or an uninfected control (not recorded which). The CDR3 runs from the conserved cysteine through the conserved F or W. D genes are given only for firm matches.

d_call v_call cdr3_aa
TRBD2 TRBV20-1 CSASSGSSQETQYF
. TRBV5-1 CASSTRTVQETQYF
. TRBV18 CASSPSGSYQETQYF
. TRBV2 CASSVRGAGVEQYF
TRBD2 TRBV7-6 CASSPTSGGAYEQYF
TRBD1 TRBV9 CASRARDSNTDTQYF
TRBD1 TRBV7-2 CASSPWTGGGEQYF
. TRBV4-1 CASSQARGRSLNYGYTF
. TRBV18 CASSPSWRGETQYF
TRBD2 TRBV9 CASSVVGRGTDTQYF
. TRBV19 CASSMAAESNQPQHF
TRBD2 TRBV6-5 CASSYAAGGQETQYF
. TRBV18 CASSPRSETRVNEQFF
TRBD1 TRBV5-1 CASSRMTGGANTGELFF
. TRBV9 CASSVAGAANTGELFF
TRBD2 TRBV20-1 CSARALAGVDTQYF
TRBD2 TRBV5-1 CASSQMTPRGGSYNEQFF
. TRBV5-6 CASRRTANTEAFF
TRBD1 TRBV14 CASSQKSDRWKGGNQPQHF
. TRBV20-1 CSAMSQGAGANVLTF
. TRBV7-2 CASSFRRVTGELFF
. TRBV30 CAWSGEIVDIQYF
TRBD1 TRBV20-1 CSAPPGTGEYEQYF
TRBD1 TRBV30 CAWSLPGQGGPSTDTQYF
TRBD1 TRBV7-9 CASTHGQGFYGYTF
. TRBV19 CASSMAGKAEAFF
TRBD1 TRBV19 CASRRRGLNNEQFF
. TRBV6-5 CASTLSGAGELFF
. TRBV7-8 CASSLFTPGANVLTF
. TRBV14 CASSRELTGELFF
. TRBV29-1 CSVGGTTNIQYF
TRBD1 TRBV7-9 CASSWGTGDVEQFF
. TRBV29-1 CSVDVGGNTEAFF
TRBD1 TRBV6-2/TRBV6-3 CASSLRQGGYTF
. TRBV18 CASSSTQGEGGSSYNEQFF
. TRBV19 CASSDNRAAYEKLFF
. TRBV29-1 CSPRFADTQYF
. TRBV5-1 CASSWGRGYTF
. TRBV7-4 CASLHGSRLREKLFF
. TRBV6-2/TRBV6-3 CATQGPGPSQPQHF
. TRBV29-1 CSVARDTGELFF
TRBD2 TRBV14 CASSQEGLAGHSPSTDTQYF
. TRBV7-6 CASSLRTGAGDTQYF
. TRBV6-5 CASSYSGRKGTGELFF
. TRBV5-5 CASSSYYTSNTGELFF
. TRBV29-1 CGVEVGGNTEAFF
TRBD2 TRBV20-1 CSVSPLTGGAYEQYF
. TRBV6-1 CASSVYRVQETQYF
. TRBV5-6 CASSSWGLSNQPQHF
. TRBV9 CASSVVGTEETQYF
. TRBV6-2/TRBV6-3 CASSRHRKSYEQYF
. TRBV6-2/TRBV6-3 CASSEKGESWKNIQYF
. TRBV2 CASGRGGLGTEAFF
. TRBV4-3 CASSQEWAGELFF